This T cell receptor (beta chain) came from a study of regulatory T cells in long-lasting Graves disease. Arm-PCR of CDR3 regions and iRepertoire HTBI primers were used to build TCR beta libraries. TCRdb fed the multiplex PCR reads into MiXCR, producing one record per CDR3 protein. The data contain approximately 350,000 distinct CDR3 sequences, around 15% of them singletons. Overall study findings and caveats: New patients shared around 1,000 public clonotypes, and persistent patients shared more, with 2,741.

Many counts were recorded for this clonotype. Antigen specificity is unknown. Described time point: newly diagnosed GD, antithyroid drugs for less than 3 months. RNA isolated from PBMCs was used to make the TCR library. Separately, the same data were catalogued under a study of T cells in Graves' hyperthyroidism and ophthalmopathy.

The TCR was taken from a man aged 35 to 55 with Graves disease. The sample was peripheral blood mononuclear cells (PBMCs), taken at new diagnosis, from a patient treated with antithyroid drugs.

This CDR3 is CSAFRQGANQPQHF. The CDR3 region has the DNA TGCAGTGCTTTCAGACAGGGGGCCAATCAGCCCCAGCATTTT. The V gene is TRBV20-1, the J gene TRBJ1-5, with 10 bases that match TRBD1. The germline V gene encodes CDR1 DFQATT and CDR2 SNEGSKA (reference sequence). The length of the CDR3 is 14 residues. V was pared by 5 bases and J by 3 bases, with 4 bases of the junction left unmatched.